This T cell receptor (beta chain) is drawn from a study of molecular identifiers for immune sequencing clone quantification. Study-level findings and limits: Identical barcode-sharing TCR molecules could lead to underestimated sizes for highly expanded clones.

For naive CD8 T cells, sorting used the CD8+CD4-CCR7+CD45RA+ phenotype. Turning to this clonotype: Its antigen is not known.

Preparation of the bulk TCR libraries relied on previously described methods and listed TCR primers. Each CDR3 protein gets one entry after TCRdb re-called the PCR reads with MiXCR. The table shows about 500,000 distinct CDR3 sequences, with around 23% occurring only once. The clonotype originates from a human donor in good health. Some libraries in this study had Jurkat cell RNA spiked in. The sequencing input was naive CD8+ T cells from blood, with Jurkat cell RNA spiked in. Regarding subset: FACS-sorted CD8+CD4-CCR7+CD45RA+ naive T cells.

Written as DNA, the CDR3 is TGTGCCAGCAGTTTATCGGCACAGGGCCCCAGGACCCAGTACTTC. Encoded protein: CASSLSAQGPRTQYF. J is TRBJ2-5 and V is TRBV27; D is possibly TRBD1 (6 bases). The germline gives CDR1 MNHEY, CDR2 SMNVEV (reference sequence). The CDR3 spans 15 residues. V lost 0 bases, J lost 7 bases, and 15 bases lay in between.